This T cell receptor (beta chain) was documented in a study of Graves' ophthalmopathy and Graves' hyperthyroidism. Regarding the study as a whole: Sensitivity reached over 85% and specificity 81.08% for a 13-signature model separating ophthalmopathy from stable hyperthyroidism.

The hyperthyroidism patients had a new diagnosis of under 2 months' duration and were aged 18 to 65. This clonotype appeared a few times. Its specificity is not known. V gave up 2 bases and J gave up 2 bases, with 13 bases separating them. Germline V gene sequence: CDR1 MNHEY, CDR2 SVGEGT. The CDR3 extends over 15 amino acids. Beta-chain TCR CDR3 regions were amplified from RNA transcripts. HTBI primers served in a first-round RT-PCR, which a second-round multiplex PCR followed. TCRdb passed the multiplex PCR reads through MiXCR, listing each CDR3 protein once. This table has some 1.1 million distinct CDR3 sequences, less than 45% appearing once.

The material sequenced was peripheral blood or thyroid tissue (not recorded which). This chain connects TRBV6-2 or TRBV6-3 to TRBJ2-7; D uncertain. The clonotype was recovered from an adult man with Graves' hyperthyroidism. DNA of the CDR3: TGTGCCAGCAGTTACCCGCTTCTGAACCCCTACGAGCAGTACTTC. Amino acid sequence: CASSYPLLNPYEQYF.